This T cell receptor (beta chain) was documented in a study of blood T cell repertoires in COVID-19. Whole-study context: Whether acute or convalescent, the COVID-19 samples came from the United States, Italy and Spain.

The CDR3 loop spans 15 amino acids. The junction had 16 bases not matched to a gene; V was cut back by 7 bases and J by 14 bases. The germline CDR1 and CDR2 sequences are MNHEY and SMNVEV (reference sequence). Method: immunoSEQ multiplex PCR; TCRdb's copy keeps in-frame clones and lacks some. The sample lists about 82,000 clones, under 80% seen once, with around 2.6% in the top ten. V is TRBV27 and J is TRBJ1-6, with TRBD1 matching over 8 bases. This receptor was identified in a human donor with acute or convalescent COVID-19. The donor label of this sample is uncertain. The sample consisted of peripheral blood. CDR3 in DNA: TGTGCCAGCACTCTAACAGACAGGGGAAATGATTCCCTCCACTTT. This codes for CASTLTDRGNDSLHF.